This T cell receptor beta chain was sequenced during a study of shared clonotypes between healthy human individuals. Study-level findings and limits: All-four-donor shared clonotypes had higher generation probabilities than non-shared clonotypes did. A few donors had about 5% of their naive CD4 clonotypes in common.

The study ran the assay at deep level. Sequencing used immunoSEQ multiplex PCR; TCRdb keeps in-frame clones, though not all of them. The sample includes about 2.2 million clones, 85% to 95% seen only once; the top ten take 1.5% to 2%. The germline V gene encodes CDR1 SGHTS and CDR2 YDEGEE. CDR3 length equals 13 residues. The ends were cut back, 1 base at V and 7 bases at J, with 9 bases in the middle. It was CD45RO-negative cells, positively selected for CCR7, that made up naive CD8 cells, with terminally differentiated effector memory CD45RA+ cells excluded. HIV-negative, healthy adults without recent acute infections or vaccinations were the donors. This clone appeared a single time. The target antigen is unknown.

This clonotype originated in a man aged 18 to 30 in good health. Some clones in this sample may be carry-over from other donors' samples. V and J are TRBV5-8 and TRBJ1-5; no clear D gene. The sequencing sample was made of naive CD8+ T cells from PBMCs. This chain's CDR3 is CASSLRSSQPQHF. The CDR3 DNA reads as TGTGCCAGCAGCTTGCGGTCGTCCCAGCCCCAGCATTTT.